Below are 9 T cell receptor beta chains sequenced from a single sample in a study of T cell changes during pregnancy in multiple sclerosis. The method was immunoSEQ multiplex PCR; TCRdb's version includes in-frame clones alone and lacks a portion of them. The profile shows 50,000 to 60,000 clones, around 90% of them singletons. The material sequenced was CD4+ T cells from peripheral blood mononuclear cells, taken in the first trimester of pregnancy. The source of these receptors is a female donor with multiple sclerosis, enrolled in a pregnancy study.

The chain uses TRBV4-2 and TRBJ2-5, with 9 bases identical to TRBD2. The junction had 7 bases not matched to a gene; V was cut back by 1 base and J by 7 bases. CDR3 size: 15 residues. Germline V lookup: CDR1 LGHNA, CDR2 YNFKEQ. The CDR3: CASSQGAGGPGTQYF. In DNA form, the CDR3 reads TGTGCCAGCAGCCAAGGTGCGGGGGGGCCCGGGACCCAGTACTTC.

The rearrangement links TRBV6-5 to TRBJ1-2; D is possibly TRBD1 (6 bases). V shed 0 bases and J shed 8 bases, with 13 bases lying between them. The CDR3 extends over 14 amino acids. Germline CDR1 reads MNHEY; CDR2 reads SVGAGI. CDR3 residues: CASSYSGRQAGYTF. The CDR3 DNA sequence: TGTGCCAGCAGTTACTCGGGAAGACAGGCAGGCTACACCTTC.

The gene calls are TRBV20-1 and TRBJ1-1; D is perhaps TRBD1 (5 bases). Germline loops: CDR1 DFQATT, CDR2 SNEGSKA (reference sequence). V was shortened by 6 bases and J by 6 bases, with 8 bases between the two germline ends. The CDR3 covers 10 residues. CDR3 sequence (DNA): TGCAGTGCCCTACAGGCTGAAGCTTTCTTT. Its protein is CSALQAEAFF.

This clone was seen more than once but under ten times. The rearrangement links TRBV19 to TRBJ1-5, with 9 bases matching TRBD1. The trim removed 6 bases at V and 4 bases at J, leaving 4 bases unmatched. The CDR3 contains 14 residues. Germline lookup yields CDR1 LNHDA and CDR2 SQIVND (reference sequence). The CDR3 sequence: CASRDRGTNQPQHF. The CDR3 coding sequence is TGTGCCAGTAGGGACAGGGGCACGAATCAGCCCCAGCATTTT.

The chain couples TRBV7-2 to TRBJ2-3; no reliable D call. Germline V gene lookup returns CDR1 SGHTA and CDR2 FQGNSA. The germline V and J ends were trimmed by 8 bases and 3 bases, with 15 bases remaining between them. This CDR3 has 14 amino acids. CDR3 DNA sequence: TGTGCCAGCTCCCGTCGAGGTAAAACAGATACGCAGTATTTT. Protein sequence: CASSRRGKTDTQYF. Looking up the rest from reference TRBV7-2 and TRBJ2-3 gives the full variable domain: GAGVSQSPSNKVTEKGKDVELRCDPISGHTALYWYRQSLGQGLEFLIYFQGNSAPDKSGLPSDRFSAERTGGSVSTLTIQRTQQEDSAVYLCASSRRGKTDTQYFGPGTRLTVL.

The chain links TRBV19 to TRBJ2-5; 11 bases fit TRBD2. This CDR3 has 15 residues. Germline V gene lookup returns CDR1 LNHDA and CDR2 SQIVND (reference sequence). Unmatched junction bases numbered 5, after V lost 5 bases and J lost 3 bases. DNA of the CDR3: TGTGCCAGTAGTCCCCTAGCGGGGGGAAAAGAGACCCAGTACTTC. This gives the protein CASSPLAGGKETQYF. Supplemented by reference TRBV19 and TRBJ2-5, the full variable domain reads DGGITQSPKYLFRKEGQNVTLSCEQNLNHDAMYWYRQDPGQGLRLIYYSQIVNDFQKGDIAEGYSVSREKKESFPLTVTSAQKNPTAFYLCASSPLAGGKETQYFGPGTRLLVL.

This chain joins TRBV6-5 and TRBJ2-5; perhaps TRBD1 as D (6 bases). Trimming took 5 bases from V and 2 from J, leaving 9 bases between them. Germline-derived CDR1 and CDR2 are MNHEY and SVGAGI. CDR3 length: 13 amino acids. CDR3: CASSRTVQETQYF. The CDR3 bases are TGTGCCAGCAGTCGGACAGTACAAGAGACCCAGTACTTC.

The V gene is TRBV2, the J gene TRBJ2-2, with 7 bases identical to TRBD2. From germline, CDR1 is SNHLY and CDR2 FYNNEI. The CDR3 is 13 amino acids. The ends lost 10 bases at V and 7 bases at J; junction bases unmatched: 9. The CDR3 loop is CATRTSWNGELFF. Here the CDR3 DNA reads TGTGCCACCCGGACTAGTTGGAACGGGGAGCTGTTTTTT.

The rearrangement links TRBV7-3 to TRBJ2-2; D is unclear. CDR1 and CDR2 from the germline V gene are SGHTA and FQGTGA. V was shortened by 4 bases and J by 8 bases, with 11 bases between the two germline ends. CDR3 length: 13 residues. The CDR3 nucleotides read TGTGCCAGCAGCTCCATCGCGGCGGGGGAGCTGTTTTTT. Its protein product is CASSSIAAGELFF.